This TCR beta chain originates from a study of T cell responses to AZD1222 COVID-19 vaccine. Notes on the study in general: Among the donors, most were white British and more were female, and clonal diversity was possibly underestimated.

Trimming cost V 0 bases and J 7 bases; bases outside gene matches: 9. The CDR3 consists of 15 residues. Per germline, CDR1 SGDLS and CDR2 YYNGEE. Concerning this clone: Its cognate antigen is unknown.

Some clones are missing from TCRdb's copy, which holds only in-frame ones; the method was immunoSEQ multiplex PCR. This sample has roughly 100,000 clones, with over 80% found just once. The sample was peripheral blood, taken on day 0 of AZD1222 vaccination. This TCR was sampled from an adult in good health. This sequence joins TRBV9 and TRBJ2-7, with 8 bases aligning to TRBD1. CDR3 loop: CASSVAAGGLDEQYF. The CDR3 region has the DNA TGTGCCAGCAGCGTAGCTGCAGGGGGCTTGGATGAGCAGTACTTC.